Listed here are 6 T cell receptor beta chains from one sample, sequenced in a study of blood T cell repertoires in COVID-19. The assay was immunoSEQ multiplex PCR, and TCRdb's table has in-frame clones only and misses some. The data hold 120,000 to 150,000 clones, with 85% to 90% observed a single time. The sequencing input was peripheral blood. The receptor source for this set is a woman in her forties or fifties with active or convalescent COVID-19.

The chain employs TRBV9 and TRBJ2-1, with TRBD1 as a possible D gene (8 bases). In germline, CDR1 is SGDLS, CDR2 YYNGEE. V was shortened by 4 bases and J by 9 bases, with 20 bases between the two germline ends. The length of the CDR3 is 15 residues. CDR3 sequence reads: CASSPRGGRGPEQFF. The DNA for the CDR3 is TGTGCCAGCAGCCCCAGGGGGGGCAGGGGGCCTGAGCAGTTCTTC.

The rearrangement joins TRBV7-9 to TRBJ2-7; D may be TRBD1 (6 bases). Germline V CDR1 and CDR2: SEHNR, FQNEAQ (reference sequence). This CDR3 comprises 14 residues. V was trimmed by 6 bases and J by 4 bases, leaving 16 bases between them. The CDR3 nucleotides are TGTGCCAGCAGTGACACGGGACACCCATACGAGCAGTACTTC. Its translation is CASSDTGHPYEQYF.

The CDR3 bases are TGTGCCTGGATTTCCGGTACGGGGGAACATGGCTACACCTTC. Amino acids: CAWISGTGEHGYTF. This sequence joins TRBV30 and TRBJ1-2; weak D call: TRBD1 (5 bases). Per the germline V gene, CDR1 is GTSNPN and CDR2 is SVGIG (reference sequence). Deletions cut 4 bases from V and 6 bases from J, with 18 bases between. CDR3 size: 14 residues.

The rearrangement links TRBV27 to TRBJ1-2; D is unclear. Germline V CDR1 and CDR2: MNHEY, SMNVEV (reference sequence). Trimming took 10 bases from V and 4 from J, leaving 31 bases between them. This CDR3 has 18 residues. The CDR3 sequence: CATTTGSAGSLGFYGYTF. CDR3 coding DNA: TGTGCCACCACGACTGGGAGTGCGGGTTCTCTTGGGTTCTATGGCTACACCTTC.

V usage is TRBV2 and J usage is TRBJ2-5, with TRBD1 identical over 9 bases. V was pared by 6 bases and J by 2 bases, with 10 bases of the junction left unmatched. The CDR3 has 16 residues. CDR1 and CDR2 (germline): SNHLY, FYNNEI. The CDR3 DNA is TGTGCCAGCAGAGATCTGACCGGGACAGGGCAAGAGACCCAGTACTTC. Translated, it gives CASRDLTGTGQETQYF.

The chain employs TRBV30 and TRBJ2-7; 9 nucleotides line up with TRBD1. Trimming cost V 4 bases and J 4 bases; bases outside gene matches: 5. Germline V lookup: CDR1 GTSNPN, CDR2 SVGIG (reference sequence). This CDR3 spans 13 amino acids. The CDR3, as DNA: TGTGCCTGGAACCCGGGACAGGGTTACGAGCAGTACTTC. It yields the protein CAWNPGQGYEQYF.